This T cell receptor (beta chain) emerged from a study of blood T cells in healthy people across ages. The second PCR ran roughly 7 to 12 cycles with a sample-barcoded 5' primer and J-beta primers. MiXCR was run by TCRdb on the 5' RACE reads, yielding one entry per CDR3 protein. The data hold 750,000 to 1,000,000 distinct CDR3 sequences, with 25% to 30% observed a single time. The germline V and J ends were trimmed by 1 base and 0 bases, with 22 bases remaining between them. There are 20 residues in the CDR3. Per the germline V gene, CDR1 is SGHVS and CDR2 is FQNEAQ. These data were also filed under a second study, of T cells of mothers and their children. That study reports: Related mother and child pairs showed slightly greater overlap (not significant) than unrelated pairs did.

The chain carries TRBV7-8 and TRBJ2-1, with D perhaps TRBD2 (5 bases). The sample was blood. The origin of this receptor is a woman aged 40 to 50 in good health. CDR3 nucleotide sequence: TGTGCCAGCAGCTTAGTACCCGGACTTCATCTCGACCTCTCCTACAATGAGCAGTTCTTC. Amino acid sequence: CASSLVPGLHLDLSYNEQFF. Filled out from reference TRBV7-8 and TRBJ2-1, the complete variable domain reads GAGVSQSPRYKVAKRGQDVALRCDPISGHVSLFWYQQALGQGPEFLTYFQNEAQLDKSGLPSDRFFAERPEGSVSTLKIQRTQQEDSAVYLCASSLVPGLHLDLSYNEQFFGPGTRLTVL.